The clone carrying this T cell receptor (beta chain) was observed at least ten times. V lost 3 bases and J lost 1; bases outside the gene matches: 4. The CDR3 consists of 17 residues. Looked up from germline, CDR1 is SGHTA and CDR2 is FQGTGA. TCRdb itself ran the 5' RACE reads through MiXCR, one entry per CDR3 protein. In the table there are roughly 38,000 distinct CDR3 sequences, 15% to 20% of which are singletons. Sequenced material: naive CD4+ T cells sorted from a lymph node. Specified subset: naive CD4+ T cells, CD4+CD45RA+CD25-. The sequence was collected from a female donor with breast cancer. V is TRBV7-3 and J is TRBJ2-6; 9 bases match TRBD1. CDR3 DNA: TGTGCCAGCAGCTTGGGACAGGGAGAGTCTGGGGCCAACGTCCTGACTTTC. Amino acids: CASSLGQGESGANVLTF.